Presented here are 4 T cell receptor beta chains from one specimen sequenced in a study of radiation and T cells in renal cell carcinoma. Sequenced by immunoSEQ multiplex PCR; TCRdb stores in-frame clones only, minus some. This sample has some 95,000 clones, with 75% to 90% found just once. Specified time point: baseline pretreatment blood. Treatment in this sample: 15 Gy SBRT to primary tumor, nephrectomy 4 weeks later. This material consisted of blood, taken from a patient whose treatment included radiotherapy and nephrectomy. Receptors were obtained from a man aged 50 or older with renal cell carcinoma.

The chain links TRBV6-6 to TRBJ2-6; D is unresolved. Between the trimmed V and J ends, which lost 8 bases and 0 bases, there was a span of 11 bases. Germline CDR1 reads MNHNY; CDR2 reads SVGAGI (reference sequence). The CDR3 length is 15 residues. CDR3 DNA sequence: TGTGCCAGCGCAGACTCAAGCTCTGGGGCCAACGTCCTGACTTTC. Amino acid sequence: CASADSSSGANVLTF.

This chain links TRBV5-1 with TRBJ1-2; D is unresolved. V was cut by 2 bases and J by 0 bases, with 14 bases left in between. The CDR3 totals 16 residues. The V gene's germline CDR1 is SGHRS and CDR2 YFSETQ. The CDR3 here is CASSFLTPDPNYGYTF. As DNA, the CDR3 is TGCGCCAGCAGCTTTCTTACACCAGACCCTAACTATGGCTACACCTTC.

The rearrangement joins TRBV11-3 to TRBJ1-1, with 10 bases aligning to TRBD1. Germline V gene lookup returns CDR1 SGHNT and CDR2 YENEEA. The ends lost 3 bases at V and 5 bases at J; junction bases unmatched: 3. This CDR3 is built from 14 residues. CDR3 protein: CASSLGQGRTEAFF. The CDR3 coding sequence is TGTGCCAGCAGCTTGGGACAGGGGAGAACTGAAGCTTTCTTT.

The CDR3 DNA follows: TGTGCCAGCAGCTCTACGCTACAGGGACGCTACGAGCAGTACTTC. This gives the protein CASSSTLQGRYEQYF. The V and J genes are TRBV5-4 and TRBJ2-7, with D perhaps matching TRBD1 (6 bases). CDR1 is SGHNT and CDR2 is YYREEE in the germline V gene (reference sequence). Trimming shortened V by 3 bases and J by 3 bases, and 16 bases separated the two germline ends. The CDR3 runs 15 residues.